This TCR beta chain was captured in a study of neoadjuvant nivolumab and ipilimumab in lung cancer. Findings of the study overall: TCR richness and clonality were higher in tumors than adjacent uninvolved lung.

Profiled with immunoSEQ multiplex PCR; TCRdb holds only in-frame clones, not every one. The sample gives tens of thousands of clones, 75% to 90% of which show up once; about 4% is in the top ten. Germline V CDR1 and CDR2: SGHVS, FNYEAQ. The germline V and J ends were trimmed by 5 bases and 3 bases, with 16 bases remaining between them. CDR3 length equals 15 residues. Concerning this clone itself: Its specificity is unknown.

This TCR was sampled from an adult with non-small cell lung cancer. Some clones in this sample may be carry-over from other donors' samples. Sequences were derived from blood, sampled before neoadjuvant nivolumab, alone or with ipilimumab. V gene TRBV7-6 combines with J gene TRBJ2-5; D gene ambiguous. The CDR3 loop is CASSRSPDHKETQYF. The CDR3 DNA sequence: TGTGCCAGCAGCCGTAGCCCGGACCACAAAGAGACCCAGTACTTC.